The present T cell receptor beta chain was sequenced within a study of T cells after yellow fever vaccination. TCRdb independently ran MiXCR on the 5' RACE reads; one entry per CDR3 protein. The sample has hundreds of thousands of distinct CDR3 sequences, less than 20% seen once. Germline-derived CDR1 and CDR2 are SQVTM and ANQGSEA. The ends lost 3 bases at V and 7 bases at J; junction bases unmatched: 10. This CDR3 comprises 15 residues. The sample here was PBMCs, taken 15 days after the yellow fever booster vaccination. This sequence originates from a young man who received the YFV17D yellow fever vaccine. The V and J genes are TRBV29-1 and TRBJ2-1, with 9 bases fitting TRBD2. The CDR3, as DNA: TGCAGCGTTGATCACTCGCGCGGGAGGGGAAATGAGCAGTTCTTC. Encoded protein: CSVDHSRGRGNEQFF.